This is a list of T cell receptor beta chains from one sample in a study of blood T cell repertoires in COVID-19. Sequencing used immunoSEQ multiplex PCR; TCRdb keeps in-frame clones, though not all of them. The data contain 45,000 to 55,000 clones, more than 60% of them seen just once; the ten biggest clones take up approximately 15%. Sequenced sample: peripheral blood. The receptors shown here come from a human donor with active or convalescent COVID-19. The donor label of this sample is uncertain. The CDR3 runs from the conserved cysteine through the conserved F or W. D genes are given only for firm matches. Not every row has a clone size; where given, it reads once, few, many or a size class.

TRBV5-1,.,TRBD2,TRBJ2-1,TGCGCCAGCAGCTTGGATTCGGGCGGGGGTAATGAGCAGTTCTTC,CASSLDSGGGNEQFF
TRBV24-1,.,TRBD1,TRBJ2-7,TGTGCCACCAGTGATGGGGGACAGGGGGCATACGAGCAGTACTTC,CATSDGGQGAYEQYF
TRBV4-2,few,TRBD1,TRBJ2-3,TGTGCCAGCAGCCAAGAAAGGGGGACAGGGCAGTATTTT,CASSQERGTGQYF
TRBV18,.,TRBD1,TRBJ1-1,TGTGCCAGCTCACCCGGGACAGGGGTTATTAGCACTGAAGCTTTCTTT,CASSPGTGVISTEAFF
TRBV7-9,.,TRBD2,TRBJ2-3,TGTGCCAGCAGCTTAGGTGCGGGAGGGAGCACAGATACGCAGTATTTT,CASSLGAGGSTDTQYF
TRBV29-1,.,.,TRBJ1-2,TGCAGCGTCGCCCGGACAGACTATGGCTACACCTTC,CSVARTDYGYTF
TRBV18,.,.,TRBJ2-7,TGTGCCAGCTCTCATAAACAGGGAGAGAATTCCTACGAGCAGTACTTC,CASSHKQGENSYEQYF
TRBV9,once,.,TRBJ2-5,TGTGCCAGCAGCGTAGCGCCCGCGGAGACCCAGTACTTC,CASSVAPAETQYF
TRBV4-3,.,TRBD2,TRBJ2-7,TGCGCCAGCAGCCAGGCCCTAGCGGGAGGTCCCTACGAGCAGTACTTC,CASSQALAGGPYEQYF
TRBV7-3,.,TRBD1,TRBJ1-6,TGTGCCAGCAGCTCAGGACAGGAAAACTCACCCCTCCACTTT,CASSSGQENSPLHF
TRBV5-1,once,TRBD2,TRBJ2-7,TGCGCCAGCAGCTTGGGGACGACTAGCGGGAGAAATACCTACGAGCAGTACTTC,CASSLGTTSGRNTYEQYF
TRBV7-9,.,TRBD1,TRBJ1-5,TGTGCCAGCAGCTTAGTGGGACAGCTAAATCAGCCCCAGCATTTT,CASSLVGQLNQPQHF
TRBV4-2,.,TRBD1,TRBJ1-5,TGTGCCAGCAGCCAAGATGGACAGGTTAATCAGCCCCAGCATTTT,CASSQDGQVNQPQHF
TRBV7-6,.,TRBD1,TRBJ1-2,TGTGCCAGCAGCCTCGGACAGGGCCCTATCTATGGCTACACCTTC,CASSLGQGPIYGYTF
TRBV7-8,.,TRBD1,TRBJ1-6,TGTGCCAGCAGCCCAGGCCGGGACAGGGTGAATTCACCCCTCCACTTT,CASSPGRDRVNSPLHF
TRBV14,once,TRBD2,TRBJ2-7,TGTGCCAGCAGCCAAGTGGTGGGAGGGCCAGGCGAGCAGTACTTC,CASSQVVGGPGEQYF
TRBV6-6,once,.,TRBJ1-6,TGTGCCAGCAGTTTCCAGGCCCTCCACTTT,CASSFQALHF
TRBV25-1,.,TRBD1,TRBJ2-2,TGTGCCAGCAGTGGACAGGGGGACACCGGGGAGCTGTTTTTT,CASSGQGDTGELFF
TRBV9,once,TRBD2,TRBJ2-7,TGTGCCAGCAGCGCAGAGACTAGCGGGTGGGACGAGCAGTACTTC,CASSAETSGWDEQYF
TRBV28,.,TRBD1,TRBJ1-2,TGTGCCAGCAGTCCCGGGACAGTGAAAGACGATGGCTACACCTTC,CASSPGTVKDDGYTF